A selection of T cell receptor beta chains follows, all from one sample in a study of blood T cell repertoires in COVID-19. The assay was immunoSEQ multiplex PCR, and TCRdb's table has in-frame clones only and misses some. The repertoire has about 270,000 clones, 90% of them found once; the top ten carry about 4%. The source material was PBMCs or T cells enriched from blood (not recorded which). The receptor source for this set is a woman in her twenties or thirties with acute COVID-19. Both conserved end residues are part of each CDR3. A D gene is named only where the DNA matches it firmly. Size tells how often a clone was seen (once, few, many) or the class of an expanded clone, and some rows leave it out.

clone_size,j_call,d_call,v_call,cdr3_aa,cdr3_nt
NA,TRBJ2-2,TRBD2,TRBV7-3,CASSLTLAANTGELFF,TGTGCCAGCAGCTTAACCCTAGCGGCGAACACCGGGGAGCTGTTTTTT
NA,TRBJ1-6,NA,TRBV2,CASSEGGSYNSPLHF,TGTGCCAGCAGTGAAGGAGGTTCCTATAATTCACCCCTCCACTTT
NA,TRBJ2-7,NA,TRBV11-2,CASTTLEGHLYEQYF,TGTGCCAGCACTACATTGGAAGGACATCTCTACGAGCAGTACTTC
NA,TRBJ2-1,NA,TRBV24-1,CATSDSTSWTEQFF,TGTGCCACCAGTGATTCTACTAGCTGGACTGAGCAGTTCTTC
NA,TRBJ2-2,NA,TRBV11-3,CASSLVSGANTGELFF,TGTGCCAGCAGCTTAGTGTCAGGGGCGAACACCGGGGAGCTGTTTTTT
once,TRBJ1-4,NA,TRBV14,CASSQAAGANEKLFF,TGTGCCAGCAGCCAAGCAGCAGGGGCTAATGAAAAACTGTTTTTT
NA,TRBJ2-1,TRBD2,TRBV14,CASSQDQGTSRYNEQFF,TGTGCCAGCAGCCAAGATCAAGGGACTAGCCGCTACAATGAGCAGTTCTTC
NA,TRBJ2-7,NA,TRBV25-1,CASGRTYEQYF,TGTGCCAGCGGGAGAACCTACGAGCAGTACTTC
NA,TRBJ1-3,TRBD1,TRBV3-1/TRBV3-2,CASSQPRDRDGNTIYF,TGTGCCAGCAGCCAACCTCGGGACAGGGATGGAAACACCATATATTTT
NA,TRBJ1-2,NA,TRBV7-9,CASSLDSELQPTKYGYTF,TGTGCCAGCAGCTTAGATAGTGAACTCCAGCCTACTAAGTATGGCTACACCTTC
NA,TRBJ2-7,TRBD1,TRBV28,CASRSTGTGRHEQYF,TGTGCCAGCAGGTCTACCGGGACAGGGAGGCACGAGCAGTACTTC
NA,TRBJ2-1,NA,TRBV28,CASTSGQQYNEQFF,TGTGCCAGCACGTCCGGACAACAGTACAATGAGCAGTTCTTC
NA,TRBJ2-1,TRBD2,TRBV2,CASSEVTSGSNNEQFF,TGTGCCAGCAGCGAAGTCACTAGCGGGAGTAACAATGAGCAGTTCTTC
NA,TRBJ2-1,NA,TRBV9,CASSESNREPLNEQFF,TGTGCCAGCAGCGAGAGCAACCGGGAGCCGCTGAATGAGCAGTTCTTC
once,TRBJ1-1,NA,TRBV9,CASSVAGGEMGTEAFF,TGTGCCAGCAGCGTAGCTGGGGGGGAGATGGGCACTGAAGCTTTCTTT
NA,TRBJ1-4,NA,TRBV10-3,CAINSGENEKLFF,TGTGCCATCAACTCAGGGGAGAATGAAAAACTGTTTTTT
NA,TRBJ2-7,NA,TRBV15,CATSWEVGTGYEQYF,TGTGCCACCAGCTGGGAGGTAGGGACGGGCTACGAGCAGTACTTC
NA,TRBJ2-1,TRBD2,TRBV4-1,CASSQDGITSGGGGEQFF,TGCGCCAGCAGCCAAGATGGGATTACTAGCGGAGGGGGGGGTGAGCAGTTCTTC
once,TRBJ1-1,TRBD1,TRBV6-2/TRBV6-3,CASSPGTGIFPNTEAFF,TGTGCCAGCAGTCCCGGGACAGGTATCTTCCCGAACACTGAAGCTTTCTTT
NA,TRBJ2-1,TRBD2,TRBV24-1,CATSDSRGSSPWYEQFF,TGTGCCACCAGTGATTCTCGCGGGAGTTCCCCATGGTATGAGCAGTTCTTC
NA,TRBJ1-1,NA,TRBV9,CASSAYRDERTEAFF,TGTGCCAGCAGCGCATACAGGGACGAGAGGACTGAAGCTTTCTTT
NA,TRBJ2-3,NA,TRBV7-6,CASSLAVSGLSTDTQYF,TGTGCCAGCAGCTTAGCGGTTAGCGGCCTAAGCACAGATACGCAGTATTTT
NA,TRBJ2-1,NA,TRBV3-1/TRBV3-2,CASSQGRYNEQFF,TGTGCCAGCAGCCAGGGGAGATACAATGAGCAGTTCTTC
NA,TRBJ2-3,TRBD1,TRBV11-3,CASSPGTGATDTQYF,TGTGCCAGCAGCCCGGGGACAGGAGCCACAGATACGCAGTATTTT
NA,TRBJ2-5,NA,TRBV2,CASSLARVETQYF,TGTGCCAGCAGTCTCGCGAGAGTGGAGACCCAGTACTTC
NA,TRBJ2-3,NA,TRBV4-1,CASSQDRVTDTQYF,TGCGCCAGCAGCCAAGACAGGGTCACAGATACGCAGTATTTT
NA,TRBJ2-7,TRBD2,TRBV7-2,CASSEGLAGAYEQYF,TGTGCCAGCAGCGAAGGACTAGCGGGCGCCTACGAGCAGTACTTC
NA,TRBJ2-2,NA,TRBV9,CASSERQGGVTGELFF,TGTGCCAGCAGCGAACGACAGGGAGGCGTCACCGGGGAGCTGTTTTTT
NA,TRBJ2-7,TRBD1,TRBV5-1,CASSTGQGAAYEQYF,TGCGCCAGCAGCACAGGACAGGGGGCCGCCTACGAGCAGTACTTC
NA,TRBJ2-4,TRBD1,TRBV7-3,CASSLTGGGKNIQYF,TGTGCCAGCAGCTTAACAGGGGGCGGCAAAAACATTCAGTACTTC
NA,TRBJ2-5,NA,TRBV30,CAWSVQSGLQETQYF,TGTGCCTGGAGTGTACAGTCAGGGCTCCAAGAGACCCAGTACTTC
NA,TRBJ2-1,TRBD2,TRBV7-9,CASSLGLLAGAYNEQFF,TGTGCCAGCAGCTTAGGGCTGCTAGCGGGAGCGTACAATGAGCAGTTCTTC
NA,TRBJ2-3,TRBD2,TRBV19,CASSILAGGSSTDTQYF,TGTGCCAGTAGTATCCTAGCGGGGGGCTCTAGCACAGATACGCAGTATTTT
NA,TRBJ1-1,NA,TRBV3-1/TRBV3-2,CASSQDIYRELNTEAFF,TGTGCCAGCAGCCAAGATATCTACAGGGAGTTGAACACTGAAGCTTTCTTT
NA,TRBJ2-7,TRBD1,TRBV3-1/TRBV3-2,CASSQSGQGAFEQYF,TGTGCCAGCAGCCAATCGGGACAGGGGGCGTTCGAGCAGTACTTC
NA,TRBJ2-5,NA,TRBV5-1,CASSSGGTGGETQYF,TGCGCCAGCAGCTCGGGTGGGACCGGGGGAGAGACCCAGTACTTC
few,TRBJ1-4,NA,TRBV30,CAWSDSGEKLFF,TGTGCCTGGAGTGACTCTGGTGAAAAACTGTTTTTT
NA,TRBJ2-3,TRBD1,TRBV11-2,CASSLGQGVSTDTQYF,TGTGCCAGCAGCCTGGGACAGGGGGTTTCGACAGATACGCAGTATTTT
NA,TRBJ1-5,NA,TRBV5-6,CASSSAAGYSNQPQHF,TGTGCCAGCAGCTCGGCTGCAGGGTATAGCAATCAGCCCCAGCATTTT
once,TRBJ1-2,NA,TRBV7-9,CASSPLEFHYGYTF,TGTGCCAGCAGCCCGTTGGAGTTCCACTATGGCTACACCTTC
NA,TRBJ2-1,TRBD2,TRBV27,CASSLQGLAGGNNEQFF,TGTGCCAGCAGTTTACAGGGACTAGCGGGAGGGAACAATGAGCAGTTCTTC
NA,TRBJ2-2,NA,TRBV28,CASRVGQNTGELFF,TGTGCCAGCAGGGTCGGACAGAACACCGGGGAGCTGTTTTTT
NA,TRBJ1-1,NA,TRBV7-9,CASSHNFVEAFF,TGTGCCAGCAGCCACAATTTTGTGGAGGCTTTCTTT
once,TRBJ2-3,TRBD1,TRBV5-8,CASSPDRTGADTQYF,TGTGCCAGCAGCCCAGACCGGACAGGGGCAGATACGCAGTATTTT
NA,TRBJ2-2,NA,TRBV4-3,CASSQDFLTGELFF,TGCGCCAGCAGCCAAGACTTTCTCACCGGGGAGCTGTTTTTT
NA,TRBJ2-5,NA,TRBV28,CASSLRETQYF,TGTGCCAGCAGTTTACGAGAGACCCAGTACTTC
NA,TRBJ2-7,NA,TRBV2,CASSLAHSYEQYF,TGTGCCAGCAGTCTCGCGCATTCTTACGAGCAGTACTTC
once,TRBJ2-7,NA,TRBV19,CASSIFKGGSYEQYF,TGTGCCAGTAGTATATTTAAGGGAGGCTCCTACGAGCAGTACTTC
NA,TRBJ2-2,NA,TRBV2,CASNGQNTGELFF,TGTGCCAGCAATGGGCAGAACACCGGGGAGCTGTTTTTT
once,TRBJ2-3,NA,TRBV6-4,CASRGANTDTQYF,TGTGCCAGCAGAGGGGCTAACACAGATACGCAGTATTTT
NA,TRBJ2-1,TRBD2,TRBV4-2,CASSQEREAYNEQFF,TGTGCCAGCAGCCAAGAGCGGGAGGCCTACAATGAGCAGTTCTTC
NA,TRBJ2-3,TRBD2,TRBV7-8,CASFHPAGGPQDTQYF,TGTGCCAGCTTCCACCCAGCGGGAGGGCCTCAAGATACGCAGTATTTT
NA,TRBJ1-3,TRBD1,TRBV6-2/TRBV6-3,CASSWTGASTGNTIYF,TGTGCCAGCAGTTGGACAGGGGCTAGCACTGGAAACACCATATATTTT
NA,TRBJ2-7,NA,TRBV7-2,CASSLETGDYEQYF,TGTGCCAGCAGCTTAGAGACCGGAGACTACGAGCAGTACTTC
NA,TRBJ1-5,TRBD1,TRBV6-1,CASSESGRDRVNQPQHF,TGTGCCAGCAGTGAAAGCGGCCGGGACAGAGTCAATCAGCCCCAGCATTTT
NA,TRBJ2-2,TRBD2,TRBV6-1,CASSEFSGRAPDTGELFF,TGTGCCAGCAGTGAATTCAGCGGGAGGGCCCCAGACACCGGGGAGCTGTTTTTT
NA,TRBJ2-7,TRBD2,TRBV11-2,CASSLAGGAYEQYF,TGTGCCAGCAGCTTAGCGGGAGGGGCCTACGAGCAGTACTTC
NA,TRBJ2-3,NA,TRBV5-6,CASSFPASTDTQYF,TGTGCCAGCAGCTTTCCAGCGAGCACAGATACGCAGTATTTT